This T cell receptor (beta chain) is drawn from a study of blood T cells in healthy people across ages. Next came a second PCR, run for about 7 to 12 cycles, which used a sample-barcoded 5' primer along with a J-beta primer mix. TCRdb called the 5' RACE reads again in MiXCR, with one record for every CDR3 protein. This table holds 1,300,000 or so distinct CDR3 sequences, almost 60% found once. A note on this clonotype: A junction end diverges from the germline sequence, so it may reflect a read error.

The germline V gene encodes CDR1 MNHEY and CDR2 SVGEGT. The CDR3 extends over 12 amino acids. The sample was blood. This clonotype originated in a man between 18 and 35 years old in good health. The chain joins TRBV6-2 or TRBV6-3 to TRBJ2-3; D unclear. CDR3 loop: CASRPWSNTRYF. The CDR3 nucleotides read TGTGCCAGCAGACCTTGGTCGAATACGCGGTATTTT.